This T cell receptor (beta chain) was recorded in a study of early T cells in non-severe SARS-CoV-2 infection listed by TCRdb under 2021. Looking at the study overall: Because TCR sequencing relied on bulk RNA taken from unsorted whole blood, pairing of alpha and beta chains was not possible. General study outcomes and caveats: Matching against VDJdb was skewed toward anti-spike CD8 responses, likely underestimated virus-specific expansions, and missed private and CD4 specificities.

This clonotype was detected only a few times. Its antigen has not been determined. No base qualities exist here, and no much larger clone lies one base off it. Library creation used 5' RACE. Sequencing instrument: NextSeq 500. To correct for sequencing error and PCR bias, the TCR library protocol tagged individual cDNA molecules with unique molecular identifiers. TCR alpha and beta chains were both sequenced, and the abundances of alpha and beta sequences in each sample were closely correlated with each other. The paper's processing steps were these. Decombinator V4 was used to perform V gene, J gene and CDR3 annotation of TCR sequences. Expanded TCRs were defined as changing significantly between any two time points under a Poisson model with p below 0.0001. TCR abundances were normalised to the total number of TCRs sequenced per sample and were expressed as counts per million. VDJdb, accessed 1 November 2021, was searched for CMV, EBV and SARS-CoV-2 annotated TCRs, excluding TCRs annotated for multiple antigens. The public reads were quality trimmed at Q25 with fastp and then assembled into clones with MiXCR by TCRdb, keeping productive beta chains. Here each entry gathers all rows of one CDR3 protein and keeps the most common genes and DNA. The V and J calls and clone size are TCRdb's, not the authors'. This sample is represented by 45,000 to 60,000 distinct CDR3 sequences; about 8.4% of them were singletons. Of the sample, about 3.7% is held by the ten largest clones.

This was a case-control study nested in a cohort of healthcare workers in London, UK, who had nasopharyngeal swab PCR tests and blood samples taken every week. Healthcare workers were recruited during the week of the UK lockdown, between 23 and 31 March 2020, and followed weekly for up to 16 weeks. Sequencing was performed on whole blood. The clonotype originates from an adult who was a healthcare worker with PCR-confirmed SARS-CoV-2 infection or an uninfected control (not recorded which).

The CDR3 protein: CASSLGPGLEKETQYF. The DNA reads as follows: TGTGCCAGCAGCTTAGGACCGGGACTAGAGAAAGAGACCCAGTACTTC. This receptor chain uses TRBV11-3 and TRBJ2-5; the junction holds 8 bases that match TRBD2. The germline V gene gives CDR1 as SGHNT and CDR2 as YENEEA. The CDR3, from cysteine to phenylalanine, totals 16 residues. The DNA shown is the 48-base CDR3, in frame from base 1. Clipping removes 1 base from V and 3 bases from J, with 7 as the unmatched junction base count.